Listed here are 10 T cell receptor beta chains from one sample, sequenced in a study of cytomegalovirus exposure and HLA in healthy donors. 13 Jbeta primers and 60 Vbeta primers were used for the PCR. Measured with immunoSEQ multiplex PCR; TCRdb has only the in-frame clones, and not every one. This specimen shows about 170,000 clones; the ten leading clones hold roughly 0.83%. The sequenced material came from PBMCs. The receptor set was obtained from a woman between 18 and 29 years old in good health and CMV-seropositive.

The genes are TRBV9 and TRBJ1-5; D may be TRBD1 (5 bases). Per the germline V gene, CDR1 is SGDLS and CDR2 is YYNGEE. The CDR3 runs to 14 residues. Trimming pared 3 bases from V and 5 bases from J, leaving 12 bases between. The chain's CDR3 is CASSAGLKDQPQHF. DNA for the CDR3: TGTGCCAGCAGCGCGGGACTTAAAGATCAGCCCCAGCATTTT.

The V and J genes are TRBV27 and TRBJ1-2; D gene ambiguous. Trimming cost V 8 bases and J 2 bases, with 21 bases left between them. The CDR3 has 16 amino acids. CDR1 and CDR2 (germline): MNHEY, SMNVEV (reference sequence). This chain's CDR3 is CASGERAGSPNYGYTF. The CDR3 DNA reads TGTGCCAGCGGGGAGCGGGCGGGGAGCCCAAACTATGGCTACACCTTC.

In DNA form, the CDR3 reads TGCGCCAGCAGCTTGGGAGGGACTAGCGGGAGTGGAGAGACCCAGTACTTC. Protein product: CASSLGGTSGSGETQYF. V gene TRBV5-1 combines with J gene TRBJ2-5; 14 bases match TRBD2. V trimming: 0 bases; J trimming: 4 bases; junction bases outside the gene matches: 5. The CDR3 is 17 amino acids. Germline V gene lookup returns CDR1 SGHRS and CDR2 YFSETQ.

The V gene is TRBV4-1, the J gene TRBJ2-7, with TRBD1 matching 10 bases. The length of the CDR3 is 16 residues. CDR1 is MGHRA, CDR2 YSYEKL, per germline. The V segment lost 4 bases and the J segment 2 bases; nucleotides outside the gene matches: 8. CDR3 loop: CASSRDWTGGTYEQYF. For the CDR3, the DNA is TGCGCCAGCAGCCGAGATTGGACAGGGGGGACCTACGAGCAGTACTTC.

The chain joins TRBV19 to TRBJ2-2, with D hard to call. The V gene's germline CDR1 is LNHDA and CDR2 SQIVND (reference sequence). The germline V and J ends were trimmed by 2 bases and 4 bases, with 11 bases remaining between them. The CDR3 loop spans 15 amino acids. The CDR3 reads CASSIIRSGTGELFF. Written as DNA, the CDR3 is TGTGCCAGTAGTATAATAAGGTCGGGCACCGGGGAGCTGTTTTTT.

Concerning this clone itself: Other DNA sequences in this sample translate to the same CDR3. The chain is built from TRBV5-1 and TRBJ2-1; D might be TRBD2 (6 bases). The CDR3 spans 15 residues. Germline V gene sequence: CDR1 SGHRS, CDR2 YFSETQ. Trimming took off 0 bases at V and 0 bases at J, with 7 bases between the two ends. The CDR3 spells CASSLDGSSYNEQFF. The CDR3 DNA reads as TGCGCCAGCAGCTTGGACGGGAGCTCCTACAATGAGCAGTTCTTC.

V is TRBV19 and J is TRBJ1-1; D not certain. Trimming pared 1 base from V and 1 base from J, leaving 7 bases between. CDR1 LNHDA and CDR2 SQIVND come from the germline V gene (reference sequence). This CDR3 region has 14 residues. For the CDR3, the DNA is TGTGCCAGTAGTATAGTTGCGAGGAACACTGAAGCTTTCTTT. Translation gives CASSIVARNTEAFF.

The DNA of the CDR3 is TGCAGCTCCGCCCCGGGACAGGGATCTTATGGCTACACCTTC. It codes for CSSAPGQGSYGYTF. The rearrangement uses TRBV29-1 and TRBJ1-2, with 9 bases that match TRBD1. This CDR3 has 14 residues. J lost 5 bases, V lost 8 bases, and 12 bases had no gene match. Germline values: CDR1 SQVTM, CDR2 ANQGSEA.

The rearrangement joins TRBV11-3 to TRBJ1-5; D might be TRBD1 (6 bases). CDR1 is SGHNT and CDR2 is YENEEA in the germline V gene. The CDR3 loop spans 16 amino acids. Trimming removed 4 bases from V and 5 bases from J, with 18 bases in between. The CDR3 DNA reads as TGTGCCAGCAGCTGTTACAAGCAGGGGACGGATCAGCCCCAGCATTTT. Its translation: CASSCYKQGTDQPQHF.

This rearrangement joins TRBV7-2 to TRBJ2-1; D may be TRBD2 (6 bases). CDR3 size: 13 residues. V dropped 5 bases and J dropped 8 bases, with 13 bases sitting between them. Germline CDR1 is SGHTA and CDR2 is FQGNSA. This chain's CDR3 is CASSTDWDYEQFF. CDR3 sequence (DNA): TGTGCCAGCAGCACCGATTGGGACTATGAGCAGTTCTTC. Complete variable domain (other parts from reference TRBV7-2 and TRBJ2-1): GAGVSQSPSNKVTEKGKDVELRCDPISGHTALYWYRQSLGQGLEFLIYFQGNSAPDKSGLPSDRFSAERTGGSVSTLTIQRTQQEDSAVYLCASSTDWDYEQFFGPGTRLTVL.